A single sample is the source of the 18 T cell receptor beta chains below, sequenced in a study of T cells after posttransplantation cyclophosphamide. A marrow graft followed busulfan-fludarabine conditioning, with cyclophosphamide on days +3 and +4. TCRdb's table, derived via immunoSEQ multiplex PCR, lists solely in-frame clones and lacks some. The specimen has over 10,000 clones, none found just once. The source material was PBMCs, sampled after allogeneic stem cell transplant with posttransplant cyclophosphamide. The receptors were gathered from a female patient in her thirties or forties who received an allogeneic stem cell transplant from a related donor, was CMV-positive, and had acute GVHD only. The graft donor may account for some of the T cells.

This clone came up many times. The genes are TRBV7-2 and TRBJ2-1, with TRBD2 matching 14 bases. This CDR3 comprises 15 residues. Trimming cost V 5 bases and J 8 bases; bases outside gene matches: 5. Germline CDR1 reads SGHTA; CDR2 reads FQGNSA. Here the CDR3 reads CASSPGLAGGDEQFF. DNA of the CDR3: TGTGCCAGCAGCCCCGGACTAGCGGGAGGCGATGAGCAGTTCTTC. The entire variable domain, with the rest obtained from reference TRBV7-2 and TRBJ2-1, is as follows: GAGVSQSPSNKVTEKGKDVELRCDPISGHTALYWYRQSLGQGLEFLIYFQGNSAPDKSGLPSDRFSAERTGGSVSTLTIQRTQQEDSAVYLCASSPGLAGGDEQFFGPGTRLTVL.

At least ten counts were recorded for this clone. This sequence joins TRBV4-2 and TRBJ1-1; the match to TRBD1 covers 7 bases. Trimming cost V 1 base and J 4 bases; bases outside gene matches: 9. Germline CDR1 is LGHNA and CDR2 is YNFKEQ. This CDR3 contains 16 residues. This CDR3 is CASSQGDSRFSTEAFF. In DNA, the CDR3 is TGTGCCAGCAGCCAAGGGGACAGCCGGTTTAGCACTGAAGCTTTCTTT.

This clone was counted at least ten times. This sequence joins TRBV5-4 and TRBJ1-6; possibly TRBD1 for D (5 bases). The CDR3 has 15 amino acids. Trimming shortened V by 4 bases and J by 5 bases, and 13 bases separated the two germline ends. The germline V gene has CDR1 SGHNT and CDR2 YYREEE (reference sequence). CDR3 coding DNA: TGTGCCAGCAGCCCCGGGGGGACGGATAATTCACCCCTCCACTTT. Its translation: CASSPGGTDNSPLHF.

Ten or more counts support this clone. The gene calls are TRBV5-1 and TRBJ2-7, with 7 bases that match TRBD2. CDR3 size: 13 residues. Looked up from germline, CDR1 is SGHRS and CDR2 is YFSETQ. V dropped 0 bases and J dropped 3; count of bases not matched to a gene: 0. CDR3 sequence reads: CASSLGGGYEQYF. Here the CDR3 DNA reads TGCGCCAGCAGCTTGGGGGGGGGCTACGAGCAGTACTTC.

This clone was seen at least ten times. The J gene is TRBJ1-3, the V gene TRBV18; no firm D call. V gave up 3 bases and J gave up 4 bases, with 13 bases separating them. CDR1 and CDR2 from the germline V gene are KGHSH and LQKENI. The CDR3 totals 15 residues. Written as DNA, the CDR3 is TGTGCCAGCTCACCCCTTGAGGCACCAGGAAACACCATATATTTT. Translating it yields CASSPLEAPGNTIYF.

The sample holds many counts of this clone. The J gene is TRBJ1-2, the V gene TRBV5-1; maybe TRBD1 (5 bases). V was pared by 3 bases and J by 0 bases, with 18 bases between. Germline-derived CDR1 and CDR2 are SGHRS and YFSETQ. This CDR3 spans 17 amino acids. CDR3 sequence reads: CASSYDRPTLSNYGYTF. In nucleotides, the CDR3 is TGCGCCAGCAGCTATGACAGACCCACCCTTTCTAACTATGGCTACACCTTC. The full variable domain, its missing parts supplied by reference TRBV5-1 and TRBJ1-2, is KAGVTQTPRYLIKTRGQQVTLSCSPISGHRSVSWYQQTPGQGLQFLFEYFSETQRNKGNFPGRFSGRQFSNSRSEMNVSTLELGDSALYLCASSYDRPTLSNYGYTFGSGTRLTVV.

There are many counts of this clone. This chain links TRBV5-1 with TRBJ2-7, with 8 positions matching TRBD2. Germline V CDR1 and CDR2: SGHRS, YFSETQ. This CDR3 is 14 amino acids long. V dropped 1 base and J dropped 5; count of bases not matched to a gene: 5. Here the CDR3 DNA reads TGCGCCAGCAGCTTGACTAGCGGTCCCAACGAGCAGTACTTC. Translating gives CASSLTSGPNEQYF. Full variable domain (outside the CDR3, taken from reference TRBV5-1 and TRBJ2-7): KAGVTQTPRYLIKTRGQQVTLSCSPISGHRSVSWYQQTPGQGLQFLFEYFSETQRNKGNFPGRFSGRQFSNSRSEMNVSTLELGDSALYLCASSLTSGPNEQYFGPGTRLTVT.

This clone showed up just a few times. V and J are TRBV2 and TRBJ1-6; TRBD1 might be the D (5 bases). Germline CDR1 reads SNHLY; CDR2 reads FYNNEI. V was clipped by 3 bases and J by 10 bases, with 10 bases between them. The CDR3 runs 13 residues. In DNA form, the CDR3 reads TGTGCCAGCAGTGATACAGGTAGCTCACCCCTCCACTTT. It is translated as CASSDTGSSPLHF.

This clone was seen many times. The chain couples TRBV16 to TRBJ1-6; D perhaps matches TRBD1 (5 bases). CDR1 is KGHSY and CDR2 is FQNENV in the germline V gene. V was clipped by 5 bases and J by 14 bases, with 13 bases between them. CDR3 length equals 12 residues. As DNA, the CDR3 is TGTGCCAGCAGCGCACCTGGAGGGGCCCTCCACTTT. It specifies CASSAPGGALHF. Full variable domain (remainder filled in from reference TRBV16 and TRBJ1-6): GEEVAQTPKHLVRGEGQKAKLYCAPIKGHSYVFWYQQVLKNEFKFLISFQNENVFDETGMPKERFSAKCLPNSPCSLEIQATKLEDSAVYFCASSAPGGALHFGNGTRLTVT.

This clone was detected many times. The rearrangement links TRBV18 to TRBJ2-7; possibly TRBD1 for D (6 bases). The germline CDR1 and CDR2 sequences are KGHSH and LQKENI. The V gene lost 3 bases and the J gene lost 4 bases, with 16 bases spanning the gap. CDR3 size: 15 residues. For the CDR3, the DNA is TGTGCCAGCTCACCCTCCGTCGGACAGCTATACGAGCAGTACGTC. Translated: CASSPSVGQLYEQYV.

This clone showed up many times. The CDR3 nucleotides read TGTGCCAGCAGCGTAGACCCTCCAGACAGACGGGTGAACAATGAGCAGTTCTTC. Amino acid sequence: CASSVDPPDRRVNNEQFF. The rearrangement uses TRBV9 and TRBJ2-1, with a tentative D call TRBD1 (5 bases). Germline CDR1 SGDLS, CDR2 YYNGEE. The CDR3 covers 18 residues. Deletions cut 0 bases from V and 5 bases from J, with 21 bases between.

There are many counts of this clone. J is TRBJ1-6 and V is TRBV10-3; D is undetermined. Looked up from germline, CDR1 is ENHRY and CDR2 is SYGVKD. This CDR3 is built from 13 residues. Trimming pared 4 bases from V and 8 bases from J, leaving 9 bases between. The CDR3 DNA sequence: TGTGCCATCAGTGGCCAGAGGGATTCACCCCTCCACTTT. This sequence encodes CAISGQRDSPLHF.

The rearrangement links TRBV7-9 to TRBJ2-1; 8 bases align to TRBD1. The CDR3 contains 14 residues. Losses at the gene ends were 5 bases for V and 10 bases for J; bases not matched to a gene: 10. Germline values: CDR1 SEHNR, CDR2 FQNEAQ (reference sequence). CDR3 nucleotide sequence: TGTGCCAGCAGCACATCGACAGGGGCGGAGGAGCAGTTCTTC. Protein: CASSTSTGAEEQFF.

V usage is TRBV2 and J usage is TRBJ2-1, with 7 bases fitting TRBD2. This CDR3 contains 14 residues. The germline CDR1 and CDR2 sequences are SNHLY and FYNNEI. J lost 4 bases, V lost 8 bases, and 8 bases had no gene match. CDR3 sequence: CASGGLTAYNEQFF. CDR3 nucleotides: TGTGCCAGCGGGGGACTAACGGCATACAATGAGCAGTTCTTC.

This clone was counted many times. The genes are TRBV2 and TRBJ2-7, with D possibly being TRBD1 (8 bases). CDR3 length: 14 residues. V lost 6 bases to trimming and J lost 1 base, with 13 bases between them. Germline CDR1 and CDR2: SNHLY and FYNNEI. CDR3 loop: CASRNRGGSYEQYF. Here the CDR3 DNA reads TGTGCCAGCAGAAACAGGGGGGGATCCTACGAGCAGTACTTC. Full variable domain (missing parts from reference TRBV2 and TRBJ2-7): EPEVTQTPSHQVTQMGQEVILRCVPISNHLYFYWYRQILGQKVEFLVSFYNNEISEKSEIFDDQFSVERPDGSNFTLKIRSTKLEDSAMYFCASRNRGGSYEQYFGPGTRLTVT.

This clone was counted at least ten times. The chain is built from TRBV10-3 and TRBJ1-3, with 7 bases that match TRBD1. Germline V gene data show CDR1 as ENHRY and CDR2 as SYGVKD. This CDR3 has 13 residues. Unmatched junction bases numbered 6, after V lost 11 bases and J lost 2 bases. For the CDR3, the DNA is TGTGCCTCCTCGACAGGGCCTGGAAACACCATATATTTT. Protein: CASSTGPGNTIYF.

This clone was counted ten times or more. The chain links TRBV27 to TRBJ2-5; 8 bases fit TRBD2. The germline V gene has CDR1 MNHEY and CDR2 SMNVEV (reference sequence). The CDR3 runs to 12 residues. Trimming at V came to 11 bases and at J to 5 bases, leaving 7 bases not matched to a gene. This CDR3 reads CASRSGGETQYF. The CDR3 DNA follows: TGTGCCTCAAGAAGCGGGGGTGAGACCCAGTACTTC.

The sample holds many counts of this clone. The chain has TRBV11-2 and TRBJ2-3; 7 positions match TRBD2. The CDR3 spans 17 residues. Unmatched junction bases numbered 7, after V lost 0 bases and J lost 1 base. Germline values: CDR1 SGHAT, CDR2 FQNNGV. For the CDR3, the DNA is TGTGCCAGCAGCTTAGATCTCAATGGACTAGGCACAGATACGCAGTATTTT. The encoded protein is CASSLDLNGLGTDTQYF.